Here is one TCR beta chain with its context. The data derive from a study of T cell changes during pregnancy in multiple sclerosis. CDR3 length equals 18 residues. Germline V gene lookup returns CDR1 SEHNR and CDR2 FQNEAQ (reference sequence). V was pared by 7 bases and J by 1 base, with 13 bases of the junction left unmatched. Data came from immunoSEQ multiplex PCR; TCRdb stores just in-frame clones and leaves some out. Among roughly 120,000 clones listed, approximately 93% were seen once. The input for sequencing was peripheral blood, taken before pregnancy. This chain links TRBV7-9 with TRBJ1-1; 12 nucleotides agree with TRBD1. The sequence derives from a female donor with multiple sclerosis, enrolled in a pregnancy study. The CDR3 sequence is CASNEPPGQGASNTEAFF. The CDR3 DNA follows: TGTGCCAGCAACGAACCCCCGGGACAGGGGGCATCGAACACTGAAGCTTTCTTT.